Each of the 29 T cell receptor beta chains below was sequenced from the same sample in a study of blood T cell repertoires in COVID-19. Libraries were prepared by immunoSEQ multiplex PCR; TCRdb keeps only in-frame clonotypes and omits some of them. Of approximately 340,000 clones listed, roughly 86% are singletons. Input material: peripheral blood. Source of these receptors: a man aged 25 to 40 with COVID-19, enrolled during active disease.

This chain uses TRBV6-5 with TRBJ2-7; D may be TRBD1 (6 bases). From germline, CDR1 is MNHEY and CDR2 SVGAGI. The CDR3 is 15 residues long. V lost 4 bases to trimming and J lost 4 bases, with 17 bases between them. The CDR3 here is CASSFLPGHGYEQYF. The CDR3 DNA is TGTGCCAGCAGTTTTTTACCGGGACATGGGTACGAGCAGTACTTC.

The chain has TRBV24-1 and TRBJ2-5; weak D call: TRBD2 (6 bases). Trimming pared 3 bases from V and 5 bases from J, leaving 15 bases between. CDR3 size: 15 residues. Germline CDR1 is KGHDR and CDR2 is SFDVKD. CDR3 sequence: CATSDPRGSGETQYF. The CDR3 coding sequence is TGTGCCACCAGTGATCCCCGGGGGAGTGGGGAGACCCAGTACTTC.

This sequence joins TRBV10-3 and TRBJ1-5; a weak D match, TRBD1 (6 bases). The CDR3 runs to 18 residues. Trimming stripped 3 bases from V and 2 bases from J, with 20 bases between. The germline V gene has CDR1 ENHRY and CDR2 SYGVKD. The DNA of the CDR3 is TGTGCCATCAGTGAAGCCCCGGGACAAGCCTACGGCAATCAGCCCCAGCATTTT. It specifies CAISEAPGQAYGNQPQHF.

This chain links TRBV5-1 with TRBJ2-2, with D possibly being TRBD1 (6 bases). Germline V lookup: CDR1 SGHRS, CDR2 YFSETQ. The ends were cut back, 3 bases at V and 0 bases at J, with 6 bases in the middle. CDR3 length: 14 amino acids. The CDR3 region has the DNA TGCGCCAGCAGCTGGGACACGAACACCGGGGAGCTGTTTTTT. Encoded protein: CASSWDTNTGELFF. The variable domain in full, completed from reference TRBV5-1 and TRBJ2-2, reads KAGVTQTPRYLIKTRGQQVTLSCSPISGHRSVSWYQQTPGQGLQFLFEYFSETQRNKGNFPGRFSGRQFSNSRSEMNVSTLELGDSALYLCASSWDTNTGELFFGEGSRLTVL.

The V and J genes are TRBV28 and TRBJ1-5; tentative D call: TRBD1 (6 bases). The CDR3 contains 17 residues. CDR1 is MDHEN, CDR2 SYDVKM, per germline. With 2 bases removed from V and 1 base from J, the gap between germline ends came to 15 bases. The CDR3 DNA reads TGTGCCAGCAGTTTACTGGGCAGGGGAGTCAGCAATCAGCCCCAGCATTTT. Encoded protein: CASSLLGRGVSNQPQHF.

The chain couples TRBV5-1 to TRBJ1-3; 8 positions agree with TRBD1. The CDR3 is 16 amino acids. Germline V CDR1 and CDR2: SGHRS, YFSETQ. With V trimmed by 0 bases and J by 8 bases, 10 bases remained unmatched. The CDR3 loop reads CASSLEAGGLLDTIYF. The CDR3 bases are TGCGCCAGCAGCTTGGAGGCAGGGGGCTTATTAGACACCATATATTTT.

A single count supports this clone. The V call is TRBV6-2 or TRBV6-3, the J call TRBJ1-1; 7 bases agree with TRBD1. V was clipped by 6 bases and J by 3 bases; unmatched bases: 10. The CDR3 loop spans 15 amino acids. Germline V gene lookup returns CDR1 MNHEY and CDR2 SVGEGT. In nucleotides, the CDR3 is TGTGCCAGCAGCTGGACAGGAACTGGCTACACTGAAGCTTTCTTT. It is translated as CASSWTGTGYTEAFF.

The V gene is TRBV6-1, the J gene TRBJ2-6; D possibly corresponds to TRBD1 (6 bases). The CDR3 contains 19 residues. Per the germline V gene, CDR1 is MNHNS and CDR2 is SASEGT. Trimming pared 7 bases from V and 0 bases from J, leaving 22 bases between. CDR3 DNA sequence: TGTGCCAGCAATGATTCCAACAGGGCCCGTTTCTCTGGGGCCAACGTCCTGACTTTC. This sequence encodes CASNDSNRARFSGANVLTF.

This rearrangement joins TRBV6-2 or TRBV6-3 to TRBJ2-1; TRBD2 is a possible D gene (7 bases). The length of the CDR3 is 16 residues. Trimming removed 1 base at V and 5 bases at J, with 15 bases between. The germline V gene has CDR1 MNHEY and CDR2 SVGEGT. The DNA of the CDR3 is TGTGCCAGCAGTTACTATGGTGGGAGGGGGAACAATGAGCAGTTCTTC. This sequence encodes CASSYYGGRGNNEQFF.

The chain employs TRBV2 and TRBJ2-7; 8 bases are shared with TRBD1. Trimming at V came to 6 bases and at J to 3 bases, leaving 10 bases not matched to a gene. The V gene's germline CDR1 is SNHLY and CDR2 FYNNEI. The CDR3 runs to 15 residues. The CDR3 reads CASRASSGQGYEQYF. The CDR3 DNA follows: TGTGCCAGCAGGGCATCCAGCGGACAGGGCTACGAGCAGTACTTC.

The chain has TRBV5-1 and TRBJ2-2; 7 bases agree with TRBD1. The junction had 14 bases not matched to a gene; V was cut back by 1 base and J by 5 bases. This CDR3 spans 18 amino acids. Germline values: CDR1 SGHRS, CDR2 YFSETQ. The CDR3 coding sequence is TGCGCCAGCAGCTTGCTGCCGACAGGGTCTGAAGGGACCGGGGAGCTGTTTTTT. Protein sequence: CASSLLPTGSEGTGELFF.

This clone has only one observation. The chain employs TRBV19 and TRBJ2-4; 7 positions agree with TRBD1. The V gene's germline CDR1 is LNHDA and CDR2 SQIVND (reference sequence). The trim removed 4 bases at V and 2 bases at J, leaving 14 bases unmatched. This CDR3 is built from 18 residues. The CDR3, as DNA: TGTGCCAGTAGTAGAAAAACAGGGGAGATTATGACCAAAAACATTCAGTACTTC. Amino acid sequence: CASSRKTGEIMTKNIQYF. The variable domain in full, with the rest retrieved from reference TRBV19 and TRBJ2-4, is DGGITQSPKYLFRKEGQNVTLSCEQNLNHDAMYWYRQDPGQGLRLIYYSQIVNDFQKGDIAEGYSVSREKKESFPLTVTSAQKNPTAFYLCASSRKTGEIMTKNIQYFGAGTRLSVL.

This chain uses TRBV6-5 with TRBJ2-3; no clear D gene. Trimming removed 4 bases at V and 6 bases at J, with 11 bases between. Germline values: CDR1 MNHEY, CDR2 SVGAGI. This CDR3 contains 13 residues. DNA for the CDR3: TGTGCCAGCAGTTCCCTCCTTTTTGATACGCAGTATTTT. Translated: CASSSLLFDTQYF.

This chain uses TRBV7-2 with TRBJ1-3; D remains ambiguous. The germline gives CDR1 SGHTA, CDR2 FQGNSA. Trimming left V 3 bases short and J 0 bases short, with 12 bases between. The CDR3 has 16 amino acids. Here the CDR3 DNA reads TGTGCCAGCAGCTTTCCTCAGGATGGCTCTGGAAACACCATATATTTT. Amino acid sequence: CASSFPQDGSGNTIYF. Combining the CDR3 with reference TRBV7-2 and TRBJ1-3 gives the whole variable domain GAGVSQSPSNKVTEKGKDVELRCDPISGHTALYWYRQSLGQGLEFLIYFQGNSAPDKSGLPSDRFSAERTGGSVSTLTIQRTQQEDSAVYLCASSFPQDGSGNTIYFGEGSWLTVV.

V usage is TRBV10-3 and J usage is TRBJ2-2, with 11 bases matching TRBD2. V trimming: 3 bases; J trimming: 0 bases; junction bases outside the gene matches: 12. CDR1 is ENHRY and CDR2 is SYGVKD in the germline V gene. The CDR3 extends over 20 amino acids. CDR3 sequence reads: CAISEVGLAGGYANTGELFF. DNA for the CDR3: TGTGCCATCAGTGAAGTCGGTCTAGCGGGAGGATACGCGAACACCGGGGAGCTGTTTTTT.

This rearrangement joins TRBV18 to TRBJ1-2; 9 nucleotides align to TRBD1. Germline V gene lookup returns CDR1 KGHSH and CDR2 LQKENI. With 6 bases clipped from V and 6 bases from J, the junction kept 5 bases outside the gene matches. The CDR3 runs 13 residues. DNA for the CDR3: TGTGCCAGCTCTGGGACAGGGTCTGATGGCTACACCTTC. Translating gives CASSGTGSDGYTF.

The chain links TRBV6-5 to TRBJ1-5, with 7 nucleotides matching TRBD1. V shed 5 bases, J shed 7 bases, and the junction held 8 bases outside the gene matches. The CDR3 is 14 amino acids. Germline loops: CDR1 MNHEY, CDR2 SVGAGI. The CDR3 loop reads CASSPLGGRQPQHF. In nucleotides, the CDR3 is TGTGCCAGCAGTCCGTTAGGGGGCAGGCAGCCCCAGCATTTT.

The chain combines TRBV20-1 with TRBJ2-7, with a tentative D call TRBD2 (5 bases). With 6 bases removed from V and 4 bases from J, the gap between germline ends came to 10 bases. Germline values: CDR1 DFQATT, CDR2 SNEGSKA (reference sequence). The CDR3 consists of 11 residues. The CDR3 DNA is TGCAGTGCCCCTACTAGTTACGAGCAGTACTTC. As protein: CSAPTSYEQYF.

V and J are TRBV6-1 and TRBJ1-2; TRBD1 matches at 7 bases. The length of the CDR3 is 13 residues. V was clipped by 1 base and J by 4 bases; unmatched bases: 0. Per the germline V gene, CDR1 is MNHNS and CDR2 is SASEGT. CDR3 in DNA: TGTGCCAGCAGTGAAGACAGGGGCTATGGCTACACCTTC. This sequence encodes CASSEDRGYGYTF.

This chain joins TRBV4-2 and TRBJ1-1; a possible D gene is TRBD1 (5 bases). Trimming stripped 1 base from V and 3 bases from J, with 12 bases between. The CDR3 has 15 residues. CDR1 and CDR2 from the germline V gene are LGHNA and YNFKEQ. The chain's CDR3 is CASSQAKQEDTEAFF. The CDR3 DNA follows: TGTGCCAGCAGCCAAGCGAAACAGGAAGACACTGAAGCTTTCTTT.

The chain combines TRBV19 with TRBJ1-1; D ambiguous. The CDR3 contains 15 residues. V lost 3 bases to trimming and J lost 3 bases, with 14 bases between them. Germline V gives CDR1 LNHDA, CDR2 SQIVND (reference sequence). CDR3 nucleotides: TGTGCCAGTAGTATGAGCCCCGACCAGGACACTGAAGCTTTCTTT. It is translated as CASSMSPDQDTEAFF.

The chain is built from TRBV6-6 and TRBJ2-5; D not certain. V was cut by 6 bases and J by 1 base, with 15 bases left in between. The CDR3 consists of 15 residues. CDR1 MNHNY and CDR2 SVGAGI come from the germline V gene (reference sequence). Written as DNA, the CDR3 is TGTGCCAGCAGCCCCACCCGGGTGCCCCAAGAGACCCAGTACTTC. It is translated as CASSPTRVPQETQYF.

The chain couples TRBV9 to TRBJ2-3; TRBD1 might be the D (6 bases). Germline values: CDR1 SGDLS, CDR2 YYNGEE. CDR3 size: 15 residues. Trimming removed 4 bases from V and 0 bases from J, with 12 bases in between. CDR3 residues: CASSPDSASTDTQYF. CDR3 nucleotide sequence: TGTGCCAGCAGCCCGGACAGCGCTAGCACAGATACGCAGTATTTT. Full variable domain (rest looked up from reference TRBV9 and TRBJ2-3): DSGVTQTPKHLITATGQRVTLRCSPRSGDLSVYWYQQSLDQGLQFLIQYYNGEERAKGNILERFSAQQFPDLHSELNLSSLELGDSALYFCASSPDSASTDTQYFGPGTRLTVL.

The chain links TRBV12-5 to TRBJ1-2; D gene uncertain. The CDR3 consists of 16 residues. The germline V gene has CDR1 LGHNT and CDR2 FRNRAP. The ends were cut back, 0 bases at V and 4 bases at J, with 15 bases in the middle. The CDR3, as DNA: TGTGCTAGTGGTTTGGTTCGAGGCTCTAACTCCTATGGCTACACCTTC. Translating gives CASGLVRGSNSYGYTF.

V usage is TRBV28 and J usage is TRBJ2-4; D is perhaps TRBD2 (5 bases). The germline V gene has CDR1 MDHEN and CDR2 SYDVKM. Between the trimmed V and J ends, which lost 9 bases and 9 bases, there was a span of 18 bases. CDR3 length equals 13 residues. The CDR3 sequence: CASAEDLTAIQYF. In nucleotides, the CDR3 is TGTGCCAGTGCTGAGGACTTGACTGCCATTCAGTACTTC.

V usage is TRBV7-8 and J usage is TRBJ2-5; maybe TRBD1 (5 bases). Germline V gene lookup returns CDR1 SGHVS and CDR2 FQNEAQ. The CDR3 covers 15 residues. V lost 5 bases and J lost 5, with 18 bases in between. CDR3 in amino acids: CASSQRYAGPETQYF. The CDR3 region has the DNA TGTGCCAGCAGCCAGAGATATGCAGGGCCTGAGACCCAGTACTTC.

This sequence joins TRBV4-3 and TRBJ2-1, with 7 bases matching TRBD2. This CDR3 is built from 19 residues. From germline, CDR1 is LGHNA and CDR2 YSLEER. Unmatched junction bases numbered 12, after V lost 1 base and J lost 0 bases. The CDR3 is CASSQVSPGLSSSYNEQFF. CDR3 sequence (DNA): TGCGCCAGCAGCCAAGTTAGCCCGGGACTATCAAGCTCCTACAATGAGCAGTTCTTC.

V and J are TRBV3-1 (or the pseudogene TRBV3-2) and TRBJ1-4, with 11 bases identical to TRBD1. The V gene end was trimmed by 4 bases and the J gene end by 7 bases; junction bases not matched to a gene: 5. CDR1 and CDR2 (germline): LGHDT, YNNKEL (reference sequence). The CDR3 length is 15 residues. The CDR3 coding sequence is TGTGCCAGCAGCCCGACCGGGACAGGGGGTGAAAAACTGTTTTTT. It is translated as CASSPTGTGGEKLFF.

The V and J genes are TRBV10-3 and TRBJ1-1; 9 nucleotides line up with TRBD1. This CDR3 is 14 amino acids long. Trimming removed 6 bases from V and 0 bases from J; junction bases left unmatched: 2. Germline values: CDR1 ENHRY, CDR2 SYGVKD. For the CDR3, the DNA is TGTGCCATCAGAGGGACAGGGATGAACACTGAAGCTTTCTTT. Translation gives CAIRGTGMNTEAFF.